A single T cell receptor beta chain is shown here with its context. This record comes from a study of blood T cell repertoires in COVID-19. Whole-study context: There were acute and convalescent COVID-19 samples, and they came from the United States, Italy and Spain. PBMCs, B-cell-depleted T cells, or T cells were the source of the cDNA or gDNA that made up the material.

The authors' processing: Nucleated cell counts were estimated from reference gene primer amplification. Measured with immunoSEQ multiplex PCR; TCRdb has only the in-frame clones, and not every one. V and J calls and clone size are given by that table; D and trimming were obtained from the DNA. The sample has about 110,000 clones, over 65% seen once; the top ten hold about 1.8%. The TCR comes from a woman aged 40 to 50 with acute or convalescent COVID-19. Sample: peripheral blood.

For the CDR3, the DNA is TGTGCCAGCAGTAGCGTCAGGGCCCAACTCTATGGCTACACCTTC. As protein: CASSSVRAQLYGYTF. The chain is built from TRBV28 and TRBJ1-2; D may be TRBD1 (5 bases). CDR1 is MDHEN, CDR2 SYDVKM, per germline. The CDR3 loop spans 15 amino acids. V lost 5 bases, J lost 4 bases, and 17 bases lay in between.